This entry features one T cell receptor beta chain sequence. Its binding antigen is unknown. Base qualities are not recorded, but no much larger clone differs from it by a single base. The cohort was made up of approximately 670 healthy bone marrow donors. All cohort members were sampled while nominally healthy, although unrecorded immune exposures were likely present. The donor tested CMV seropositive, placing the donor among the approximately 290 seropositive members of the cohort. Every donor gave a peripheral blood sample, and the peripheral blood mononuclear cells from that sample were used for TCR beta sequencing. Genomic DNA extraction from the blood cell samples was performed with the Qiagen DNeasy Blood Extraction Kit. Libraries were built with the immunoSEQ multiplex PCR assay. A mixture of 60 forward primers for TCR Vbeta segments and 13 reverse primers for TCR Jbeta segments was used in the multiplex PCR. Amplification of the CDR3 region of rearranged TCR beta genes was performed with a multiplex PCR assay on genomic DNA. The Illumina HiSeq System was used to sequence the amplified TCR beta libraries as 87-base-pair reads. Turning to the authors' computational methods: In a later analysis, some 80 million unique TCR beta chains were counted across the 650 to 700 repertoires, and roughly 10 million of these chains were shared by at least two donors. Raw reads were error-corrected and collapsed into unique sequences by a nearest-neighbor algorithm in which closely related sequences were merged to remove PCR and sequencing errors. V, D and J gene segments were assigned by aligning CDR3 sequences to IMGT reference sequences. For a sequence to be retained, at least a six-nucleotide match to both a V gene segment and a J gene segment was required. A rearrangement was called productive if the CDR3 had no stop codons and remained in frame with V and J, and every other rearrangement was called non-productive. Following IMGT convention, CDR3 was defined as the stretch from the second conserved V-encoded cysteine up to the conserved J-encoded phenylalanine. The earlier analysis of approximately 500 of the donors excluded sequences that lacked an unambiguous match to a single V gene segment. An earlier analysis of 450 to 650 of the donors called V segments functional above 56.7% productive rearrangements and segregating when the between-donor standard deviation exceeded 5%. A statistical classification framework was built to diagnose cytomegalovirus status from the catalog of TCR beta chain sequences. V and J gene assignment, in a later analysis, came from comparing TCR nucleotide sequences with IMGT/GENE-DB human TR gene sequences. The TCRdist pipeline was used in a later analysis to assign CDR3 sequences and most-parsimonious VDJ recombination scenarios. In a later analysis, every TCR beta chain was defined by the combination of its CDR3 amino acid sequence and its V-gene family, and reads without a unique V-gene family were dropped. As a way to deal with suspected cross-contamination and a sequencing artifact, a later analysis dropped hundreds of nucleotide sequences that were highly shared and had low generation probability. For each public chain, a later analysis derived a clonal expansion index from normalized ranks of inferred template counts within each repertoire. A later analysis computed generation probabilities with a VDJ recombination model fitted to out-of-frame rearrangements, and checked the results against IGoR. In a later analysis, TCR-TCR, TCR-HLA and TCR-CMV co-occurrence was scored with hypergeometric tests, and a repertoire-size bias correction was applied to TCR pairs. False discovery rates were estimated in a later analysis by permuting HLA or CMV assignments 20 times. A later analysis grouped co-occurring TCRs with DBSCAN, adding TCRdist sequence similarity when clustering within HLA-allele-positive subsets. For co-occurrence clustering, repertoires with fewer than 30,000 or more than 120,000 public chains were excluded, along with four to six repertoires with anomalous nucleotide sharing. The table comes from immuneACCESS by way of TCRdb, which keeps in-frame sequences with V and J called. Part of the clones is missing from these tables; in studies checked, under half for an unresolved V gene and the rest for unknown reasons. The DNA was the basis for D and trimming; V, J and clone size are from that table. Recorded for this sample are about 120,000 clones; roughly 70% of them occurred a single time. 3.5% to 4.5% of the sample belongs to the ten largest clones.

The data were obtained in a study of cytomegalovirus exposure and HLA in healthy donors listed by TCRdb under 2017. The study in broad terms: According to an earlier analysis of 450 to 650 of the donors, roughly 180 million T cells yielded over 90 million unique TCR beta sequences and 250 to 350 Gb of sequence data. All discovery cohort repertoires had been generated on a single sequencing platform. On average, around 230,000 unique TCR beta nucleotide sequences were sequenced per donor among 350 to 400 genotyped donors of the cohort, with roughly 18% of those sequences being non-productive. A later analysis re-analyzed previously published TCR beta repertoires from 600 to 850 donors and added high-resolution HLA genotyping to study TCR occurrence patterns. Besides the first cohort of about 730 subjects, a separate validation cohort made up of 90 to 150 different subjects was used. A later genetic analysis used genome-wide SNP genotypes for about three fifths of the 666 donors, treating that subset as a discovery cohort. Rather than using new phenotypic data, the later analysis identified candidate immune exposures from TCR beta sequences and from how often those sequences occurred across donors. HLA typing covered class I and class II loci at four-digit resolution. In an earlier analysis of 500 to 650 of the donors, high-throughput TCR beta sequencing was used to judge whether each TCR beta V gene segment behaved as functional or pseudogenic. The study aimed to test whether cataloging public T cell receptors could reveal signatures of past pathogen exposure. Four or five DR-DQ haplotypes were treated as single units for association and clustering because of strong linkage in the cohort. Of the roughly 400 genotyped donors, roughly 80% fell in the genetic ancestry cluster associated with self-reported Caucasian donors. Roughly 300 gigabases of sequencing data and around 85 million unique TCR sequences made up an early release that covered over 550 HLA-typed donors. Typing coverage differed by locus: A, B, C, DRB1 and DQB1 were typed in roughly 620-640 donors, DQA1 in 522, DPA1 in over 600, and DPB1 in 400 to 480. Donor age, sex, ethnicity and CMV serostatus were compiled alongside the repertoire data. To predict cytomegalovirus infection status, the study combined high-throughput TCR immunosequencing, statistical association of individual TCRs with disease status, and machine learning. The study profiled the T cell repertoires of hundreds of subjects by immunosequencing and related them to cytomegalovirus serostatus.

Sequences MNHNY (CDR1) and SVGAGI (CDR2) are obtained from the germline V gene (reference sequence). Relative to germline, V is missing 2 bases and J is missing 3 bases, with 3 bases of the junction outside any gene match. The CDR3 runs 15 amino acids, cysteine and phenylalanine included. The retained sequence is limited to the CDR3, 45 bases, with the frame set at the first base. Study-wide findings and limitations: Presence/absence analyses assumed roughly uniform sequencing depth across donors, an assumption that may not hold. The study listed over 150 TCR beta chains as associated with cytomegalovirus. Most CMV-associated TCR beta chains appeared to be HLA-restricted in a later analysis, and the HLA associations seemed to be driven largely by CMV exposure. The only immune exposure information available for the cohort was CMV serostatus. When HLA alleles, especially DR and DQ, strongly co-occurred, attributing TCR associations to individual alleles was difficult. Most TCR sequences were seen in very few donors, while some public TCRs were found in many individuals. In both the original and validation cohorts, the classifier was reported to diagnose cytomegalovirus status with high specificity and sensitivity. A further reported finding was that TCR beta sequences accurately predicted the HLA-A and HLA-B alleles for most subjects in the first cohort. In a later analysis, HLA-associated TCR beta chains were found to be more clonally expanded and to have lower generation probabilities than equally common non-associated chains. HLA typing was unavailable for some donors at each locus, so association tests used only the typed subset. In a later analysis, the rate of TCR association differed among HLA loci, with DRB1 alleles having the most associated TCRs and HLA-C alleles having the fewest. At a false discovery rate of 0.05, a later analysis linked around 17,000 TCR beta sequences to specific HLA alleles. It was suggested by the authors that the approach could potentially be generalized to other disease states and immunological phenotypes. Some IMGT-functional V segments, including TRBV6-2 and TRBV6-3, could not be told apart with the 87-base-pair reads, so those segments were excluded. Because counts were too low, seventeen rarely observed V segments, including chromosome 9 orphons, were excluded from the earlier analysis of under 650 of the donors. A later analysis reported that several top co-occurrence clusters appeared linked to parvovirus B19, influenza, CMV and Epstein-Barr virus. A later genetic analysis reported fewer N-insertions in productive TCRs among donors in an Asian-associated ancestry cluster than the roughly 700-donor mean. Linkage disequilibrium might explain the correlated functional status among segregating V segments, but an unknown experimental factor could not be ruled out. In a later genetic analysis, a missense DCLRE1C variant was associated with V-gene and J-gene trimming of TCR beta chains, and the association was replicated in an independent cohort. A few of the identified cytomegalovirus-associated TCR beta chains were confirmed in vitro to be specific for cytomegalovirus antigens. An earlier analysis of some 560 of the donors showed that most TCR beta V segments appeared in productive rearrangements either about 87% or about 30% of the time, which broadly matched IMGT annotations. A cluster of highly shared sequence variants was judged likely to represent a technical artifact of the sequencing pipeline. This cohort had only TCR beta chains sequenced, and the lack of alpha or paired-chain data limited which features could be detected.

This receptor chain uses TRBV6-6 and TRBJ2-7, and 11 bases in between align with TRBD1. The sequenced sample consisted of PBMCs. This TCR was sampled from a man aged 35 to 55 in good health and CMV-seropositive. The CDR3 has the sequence CASSYRDRGDYEQYF. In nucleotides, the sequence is TGTGCCAGCAGTTACAGGGACAGGGGGGACTACGAGCAGTACTTC.